The 26 T cell receptor beta chains given below trace back to one sample, sequenced in a study of blood T cell repertoires in COVID-19. Only in-frame clones appear in the TCRdb table, and some are missing; sequencing was by immunoSEQ multiplex PCR. The sample lists 190,000 or so clones, roughly 81% occurring once. The sequenced material came from peripheral blood. The receptors were gathered from a woman of 80 years or more with COVID-19, enrolled during active disease.

This chain joins TRBV4-3 and TRBJ1-2; the D is unclear. The CDR3 extends over 15 amino acids. The germline gives CDR1 LGHNA, CDR2 YSLEER. V lost 2 bases and J lost 1, with 11 bases in between. As DNA, the CDR3 is TGCGCCAGCAGCCAATTCACGGGGATTAACTATGGCTACACCTTC. Translation gives CASSQFTGINYGYTF.

This chain joins TRBV7-2 and TRBJ1-2, with a possible D match to TRBD1 (5 bases). This CDR3 comprises 15 residues. Germline-derived CDR1 and CDR2 are SGHTA and FQGNSA. Trimming left V 2 bases short and J 8 bases short, with 18 bases between. CDR3 region: CASSLMAGPVLGYTF. The CDR3 DNA reads TGTGCCAGCAGCTTAATGGCAGGGCCCGTCTTGGGCTACACCTTC.

This chain links TRBV6-6 with TRBJ2-1; perhaps TRBD1 as D (6 bases). Trimming took off 6 bases at V and 10 bases at J, with 10 bases between the two ends. Germline V gene data show CDR1 as MNHNY and CDR2 as SVGAGI (reference sequence). This CDR3 is built from 11 residues. The CDR3 is CASSPDREQFF. CDR3 nucleotide sequence: TGTGCCAGCAGCCCCGACAGGGAGCAGTTCTTC.

This chain uses TRBV27 with TRBJ2-1; 7 positions agree with TRBD1. The CDR3 is 17 amino acids. V gave up 4 bases and J gave up 0 bases; unmatched junction bases: 9. Per the germline V gene, CDR1 is MNHEY and CDR2 is SMNVEV (reference sequence). The CDR3 region has the DNA TGTGCCAGCAGTTCTTGGACACAGGGGCCCTCCTACAATGAGCAGTTCTTC. Protein: CASSSWTQGPSYNEQFF.

As concerns this clone: The same CDR3 is also encoded by other DNA sequences in this sample. The chain joins TRBV5-1 to TRBJ2-3, with 8 bases lining up with TRBD1. This CDR3 contains 16 residues. In germline, CDR1 is SGHRS, CDR2 YFSETQ. J was trimmed by 6 bases and V by 0 bases; bases with no gene match: 9. This CDR3 is CASSLGGQGASDTQYF. The CDR3 nucleotides are TGCGCCAGCAGCTTGGGAGGGCAGGGGGCATCTGATACGCAGTATTTT.

This clone occurred once. The chain has TRBV19 and TRBJ2-3, with TRBD1 identical over 9 bases. The germline gives CDR1 LNHDA, CDR2 SQIVND (reference sequence). Losses at the gene ends were 6 bases for V and 4 bases for J; bases not matched to a gene: 8. The CDR3 sequence is 15 residues long. The CDR3 nucleotides read TGTGCCAGTAGGGAACAGGGGGCGTTTCCAGATACGCAGTATTTT. Encoded protein: CASREQGAFPDTQYF.

The CDR3 DNA reads as TGCGCCAGCAGCTGGGGGGGTAGTGCTGGGGCCAACGTCCTGACTTTC. Translated, it gives CASSWGGSAGANVLTF. The chain uses TRBV5-1 and TRBJ2-6; TRBD2 matches 7 bases. The CDR3 length is 16 residues. Losses at the gene ends were 3 bases for V and 2 bases for J; bases not matched to a gene: 5. CDR1 and CDR2 from the germline V gene are SGHRS and YFSETQ.

J is TRBJ1-2 and V is TRBV7-8; 10 bases fit TRBD1. There are 15 residues in the CDR3. Losses at the gene ends were 1 base for V and 2 bases for J; bases not matched to a gene: 1. CDR1 and CDR2 from the germline V gene are SGHVS and FQNEAQ. This CDR3 reads CASSLGDRGNYGYTF. The CDR3 bases are TGTGCCAGCAGCTTAGGGGACAGGGGAAACTATGGCTACACCTTC.

This clone occurred a few times. The chain links TRBV19 to TRBJ2-5; no firm D call. CDR3 length: 14 residues. The germline V and J ends were trimmed by 0 bases and 2 bases, with 7 bases remaining between them. Per the germline V gene, CDR1 is LNHDA and CDR2 is SQIVND (reference sequence). The CDR3 DNA is TGTGCCAGTAGTATAGATCACAATCAAGAGACCCAGTACTTC. It translates to CASSIDHNQETQYF.

The rearrangement joins TRBV28 to TRBJ1-2; 7 nucleotides line up with TRBD1. V gave up 0 bases and J gave up 1 base; unmatched junction bases: 2. The CDR3 is 15 residues long. Per the germline V gene, CDR1 is MDHEN and CDR2 is SYDVKM. CDR3 sequence reads: CASSLWGQSNYGYTF. The DNA of the CDR3 is TGTGCCAGCAGTTTATGGGGACAGAGTAACTATGGCTACACCTTC.

This clone was recorded only once. The V gene is TRBV24-1, the J gene TRBJ2-7; D is ambiguous. Germline V gene lookup returns CDR1 KGHDR and CDR2 SFDVKD. The CDR3 runs 13 residues. V shed 0 bases and J shed 5 bases, with 7 bases lying between them. The CDR3 spells CATSDLPGNEQYF. The DNA for the CDR3 is TGTGCCACCAGTGATTTGCCAGGTAACGAGCAGTACTTC.

The V and J genes are TRBV5-1 and TRBJ2-7; 8 positions match TRBD2. The CDR3 sequence is 15 residues long. V gave up 4 bases and J gave up 4 bases; unmatched junction bases: 10. CDR1 and CDR2 (germline): SGHRS, YFSETQ. CDR3 DNA: TGCGCCAGCAGCCTGGAGGGACTAGTAATTTACGAGCAGTACTTC. Translation gives CASSLEGLVIYEQYF.

The chain carries TRBV24-1 and TRBJ2-6; tentative D call: TRBD2 (5 bases). Trimming shortened V by 4 bases and J by 4 bases, and 16 bases separated the two germline ends. CDR1 is KGHDR, CDR2 SFDVKD, per germline. The CDR3 spans 17 residues. The CDR3 nucleotides read TGTGCCACCAGTGAATCAACAGCGGCCAGGGGGGCCAACGTCCTGACTTTC. Residues: CATSESTAARGANVLTF.

This clone occurred once. The chain combines TRBV19 with TRBJ1-1, with 7 bases matching TRBD1. The CDR3 loop spans 13 amino acids. J gave up 1 base and V 5 bases, and 1 base lay outside the gene matches. Germline loops: CDR1 LNHDA, CDR2 SQIVND (reference sequence). CDR3 DNA sequence: TGTGCCAGTAGTGGGACAGCGAACACTGAAGCTTTCTTT. Protein product: CASSGTANTEAFF.

The genes are TRBV24-1 and TRBJ2-1; a possible D gene is TRBD1 (6 bases). The CDR3 length is 14 residues. Trimming took 5 bases from V and 3 from J, leaving 10 bases between them. Germline V gives CDR1 KGHDR, CDR2 SFDVKD. Here the CDR3 reads CATSAGTIYNEQFF. CDR3 coding DNA: TGTGCCACCAGTGCCGGGACAATCTACAATGAGCAGTTCTTC.

The chain employs TRBV7-3 and TRBJ1-5, with D possibly matching TRBD1 (5 bases). Germline CDR1 reads SGHTA; CDR2 reads FQGTGA. Trimming shortened V by 5 bases and J by 4 bases, and 9 bases separated the two germline ends. The CDR3 covers 13 residues. CDR3 residues: CASSQGENQPQHF. CDR3 DNA sequence: TGTGCCAGCAGCCAAGGGGAAAATCAGCCCCAGCATTTT. Complete variable domain (other parts from reference TRBV7-3 and TRBJ1-5): GAGVSQTPSNKVTEKGKYVELRCDPISGHTALYWYRQSLGQGPEFLIYFQGTGAADDSGLPNDRFFAVRPEGSVSTLKIQRTERGDSAVYLCASSQGENQPQHFGDGTRLSIL.

This clone has a handful of counts. The chain joins TRBV7-2 to TRBJ2-3; D is possibly TRBD2 (5 bases). Per the germline V gene, CDR1 is SGHTA and CDR2 is FQGNSA. V lost 1 base and J lost 2, with 7 bases in between. This CDR3 is built from 14 residues. The CDR3 coding sequence is TGTGCCAGCAGCTTAGTTGACTACACAGATACGCAGTATTTT. It specifies CASSLVDYTDTQYF.

The chain links TRBV28 to TRBJ2-7, with a tentative D call TRBD1 (7 bases). The CDR3 extends over 16 amino acids. Trimming shortened V by 6 bases and J by 4 bases, and 22 bases separated the two germline ends. The germline V gene encodes CDR1 MDHEN and CDR2 SYDVKM. The CDR3 sequence: CASSAQGGPKEYEQYF. The DNA of the CDR3 is TGTGCCAGCAGCGCCCAGGGGGGACCAAAGGAATACGAGCAGTACTTC.

The table lists this clone with a count of one. V is TRBV29-1 and J is TRBJ2-3, with a possible D match to TRBD2 (5 bases). The germline V and J ends were trimmed by 1 base and 0 bases, with 23 bases remaining between them. Germline V gives CDR1 SQVTM, CDR2 ANQGSEA. The CDR3 sequence is 19 residues long. In DNA form, the CDR3 reads TGCAGCGTTGAAGTTACCCCAGCGGCACGCGGAGCGAGCACAGATACGCAGTATTTT. This sequence encodes CSVEVTPAARGASTDTQYF.

This clone has only a few counts. The rearrangement links TRBV6-5 to TRBJ1-6; no clear D gene. The CDR3 is made up of 16 amino acids. The germline V gene has CDR1 MNHEY and CDR2 SVGAGI. The V and J ends lost 0 bases and 9 bases respectively, with 15 bases between them. CDR3: CASSYSRRMGISPLHF. The CDR3 DNA follows: TGTGCCAGCAGTTACTCTAGGAGGATGGGGATTTCACCCCTCCACTTT.

This clone was counted once. The chain is built from TRBV2 and TRBJ2-7; 8 nucleotides agree with TRBD1. With 4 bases clipped from V and 9 bases from J, the junction kept 5 bases outside the gene matches. This CDR3 has 12 amino acids. The germline V gene has CDR1 SNHLY and CDR2 FYNNEI. The CDR3: CASSGTGSLQYF. As DNA, the CDR3 is TGTGCCAGCAGTGGGACAGGGAGCTTGCAGTACTTC.

The chain recombines TRBV28 with TRBJ2-7; TRBD2 is a possible D gene (5 bases). This CDR3 is built from 15 residues. Trimming cost V 7 bases and J 2 bases, with 18 bases left between them. Germline CDR1 and CDR2: MDHEN and SYDVKM. In nucleotides, the CDR3 is TGTGCCAGCAATCAAGTACTAGGTCGGACCTACGAGCAGTACTTC. This codes for CASNQVLGRTYEQYF.

The J gene is TRBJ2-3, the V gene TRBV29-1; 7 bases fit TRBD1. V was pared by 5 bases and J by 4 bases, with 9 bases of the junction left unmatched. Germline CDR1 is SQVTM and CDR2 is ANQGSEA. CDR3 size: 14 residues. CDR3 in amino acids: CSVNRQGTPDTQYF. CDR3 DNA sequence: TGCAGCGTTAACCGACAGGGCACACCAGATACGCAGTATTTT.

The J gene is TRBJ1-2, the V gene TRBV5-1; 10 bases fit TRBD1. Germline CDR1 is SGHRS and CDR2 is YFSETQ. V trimming: 4 bases; J trimming: 7 bases; junction bases outside the gene matches: 4. CDR3 length: 13 amino acids. CDR3 residues: CASSRDRGAGYTF. CDR3 bases: TGCGCCAGCAGCAGGGACAGGGGTGCTGGCTACACCTTC.

V usage is TRBV7-9 and J usage is TRBJ2-2; TRBD1 agrees at 7 bases. This CDR3 region has 15 residues. V shed 7 bases, J shed 3 bases, and the junction held 8 bases outside the gene matches. Looked up from germline, CDR1 is SEHNR and CDR2 is FQNEAQ (reference sequence). The DNA of the CDR3 is TGTGCCAGCAACGCAAGGGGGCGGGACACCGGGGAGCTGTTTTTT. The encoded protein is CASNARGRDTGELFF.

This clone was picked up many times. The V gene is TRBV6-5, the J gene TRBJ2-7, with 7 positions matching TRBD1. The CDR3 covers 14 residues. Unmatched junction bases numbered 7, after V lost 7 bases and J lost 1 base. CDR1 and CDR2 (germline): MNHEY, SVGAGI. The CDR3 DNA sequence: TGTGCCAGCATCGACAGGGCATATTCCTACGAGCAGTACTTC. Protein: CASIDRAYSYEQYF.